This TCR beta chain comes out of a study of CD8+CD57+ T cells in acquired aplastic anemia. Whole-study results and caveats: Patients shared some 29 CD8+ CDR3 sequences with controls.

This CDR3 comprises 12 residues. Trimming took 7 bases from V and 7 from J, leaving 13 bases between them. Worth noting for this clonotype: Its antigen is not identified.

The TCR beta profiling, which covered VDJ combination and CDR3 sequence, was carried out using genomic DNA as the template. Using its own MiXCR run on the reads, TCRdb lists one record per CDR3 protein. The table shows fewer than 200,000 distinct CDR3 sequences, with around 60% occurring only once. The V call is TRBV12-3 or TRBV12-4, the J call TRBJ1-2; no firm D call. The sample taken for sequencing was sorted CD4+, CD8+, or CD8+CD57+ T cells (not recorded which) from PBMCs. The TCR originated in a human donor in good health. The DNA for the CDR3 is TGTGCCAGCACCCCGAGAGGAATTGGCTACACCTTC. Translated: CASTPRGIGYTF.